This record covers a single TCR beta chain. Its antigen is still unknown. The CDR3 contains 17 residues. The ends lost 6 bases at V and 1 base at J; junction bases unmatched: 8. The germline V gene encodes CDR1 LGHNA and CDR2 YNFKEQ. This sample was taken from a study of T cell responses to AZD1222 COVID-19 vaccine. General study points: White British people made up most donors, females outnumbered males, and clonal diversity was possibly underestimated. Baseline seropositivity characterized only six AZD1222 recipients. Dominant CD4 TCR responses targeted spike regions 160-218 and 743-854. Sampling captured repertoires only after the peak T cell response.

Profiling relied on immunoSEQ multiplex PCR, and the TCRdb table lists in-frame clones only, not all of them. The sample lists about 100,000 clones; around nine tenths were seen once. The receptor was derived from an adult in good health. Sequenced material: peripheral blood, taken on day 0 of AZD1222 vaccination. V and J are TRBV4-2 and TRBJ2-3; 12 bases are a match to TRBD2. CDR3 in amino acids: CASSGLAGGPGTDTQYF. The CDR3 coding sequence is TGTGCCAGCAGTGGCCTAGCGGGGGGGCCGGGCACAGATACGCAGTATTTT.